What follows are 19 T cell receptor beta chains derived from one specimen sequenced in a study of patients and donors after allogeneic stem cell transplantation. In TCRdb, the RT-PCR reads were re-called with MiXCR into one record per CDR3 protein. This table holds about 160,000 distinct CDR3 sequences, roughly 31% found once. Sequenced input: blood, either unsorted or a sorted T cell fraction (not recorded which). All receptors derive from a human donor who was either an allogeneic HSCT recipient or a stem cell or donor lymphocyte infusion donor (not recorded which). It is not recorded whose cells these are; they may come from a transplant donor.

This clonotype was counted a few times. V usage is TRBV12-3 or TRBV12-4 and J usage is TRBJ2-1, with TRBD1 as a possible D gene (6 bases). The CDR3 contains 14 residues. The V and J ends lost 3 bases and 9 bases respectively, with 15 bases between them. CDR3 bases: TGTGCCAGCAGTTTGGGAACAGGGTATGGTGAGCAGTTCTTC. It is translated as CASSLGTGYGEQFF.

V usage is TRBV10-2 and J usage is TRBJ2-5; D is possibly TRBD2 (6 bases). V shed 4 bases and J shed 1 base, with 10 bases lying between them. CDR1 is WSHSY, CDR2 SAAADI, per germline. The CDR3 sequence is 14 residues long. The CDR3 DNA reads TGCGCCAGCAGTGGGCCGGGACTCCAAGAGACCCAGTACTTC. Amino acids: CASSGPGLQETQYF.

There are a few counts of this clonotype. The CDR3 here is CASSFGPGGGWLEYF. CDR3 nucleotide sequence: TGTGCCAGCAGTTTTGGGCCCGGCGGAGGTTGGTTGGAGTACTTC. The chain recombines TRBV12-3 or TRBV12-4 with TRBJ2-7; weak D call: TRBD2 (5 bases). The CDR3 runs 15 residues. V dropped 3 bases and J dropped 11 bases, with 23 bases sitting between them.

The gene calls are TRBV12-3 or TRBV12-4 and TRBJ2-5; D tentatively reads TRBD1 or TRBD2 (5 bases each). V lost 2 bases, J lost 7 bases, and 17 bases lay in between. There are 15 residues in the CDR3. CDR3: CASSLQGRGVGTQYF. DNA for the CDR3: TGTGCCAGCAGTTTACAAGGAAGAGGGGTAGGGACCCAGTACTTC.

The chain recombines TRBV7-2 with TRBJ2-1; 10 nucleotides agree with TRBD2. Germline V CDR1 and CDR2: SGHTA, FQGNSA. J was trimmed by 1 base and V by 1 base; bases with no gene match: 1. The CDR3 length is 16 residues. The CDR3 region has the DNA TGTGCCAGCAGCTTAGAACTAGCGGGGTCCTACAATGAGCAGTTCTTC. Protein product: CASSLELAGSYNEQFF.

In this sample, this clonotype turned up a few times. The chain couples TRBV28 to TRBJ1-5, with D maybe TRBD1 (5 bases). This CDR3 has 15 residues. V was trimmed by 2 bases and J by 8 bases, leaving 16 bases between them. The V gene's germline CDR1 is MDHEN and CDR2 SYDVKM. The CDR3, as DNA: TGTGCCAGCAGTTTAAGCATCTTCAGGGCCAAGCCCCAGCATTTT. It translates to CASSLSIFRAKPQHF.

The chain employs TRBV3-1 and TRBJ2-5; 12 bases map to TRBD2. With 3 bases clipped from V and 2 bases from J, the junction kept 4 bases outside the gene matches. The CDR3 has 16 residues. Germline CDR1 reads LGHDT; CDR2 reads YNNKEL (reference sequence). This CDR3 is CASSHGLAGYQETQYF. CDR3 sequence (DNA): TGTGCCAGCAGCCACGGACTAGCGGGATATCAAGAGACCCAGTACTTC.

The chain joins TRBV28 to TRBJ2-7; D is uncertain. The CDR3 runs 14 residues. V gave up 6 bases and J gave up 0 bases, with 12 bases separating them. CDR1 MDHEN and CDR2 SYDVKM come from the germline V gene. Written as DNA, the CDR3 is TGTGCCAGCAGGTTGGGTCTGTCCTCCTACGAGCAGTACTTC. As protein: CASRLGLSSYEQYF.

This clonotype was seen a few times. The rearrangement joins TRBV20-1 to TRBJ1-2, with a tentative D call TRBD1 (5 bases). The CDR3 sequence is 12 residues long. The germline V gene encodes CDR1 DFQATT and CDR2 SNEGSKA (reference sequence). V dropped 5 bases and J dropped 7 bases, with 14 bases sitting between them. The CDR3 DNA is TGCAGTGCTCATCAGGGAGGCCGTGGCTACACCTTC. Protein: CSAHQGGRGYTF.

This clonotype was observed at least ten times. The chain combines TRBV12-3 or TRBV12-4 with TRBJ1-1; 8 bases fit TRBD1. This CDR3 has 14 amino acids. V trimming: 3 bases; J trimming: 5 bases; junction bases outside the gene matches: 5. CDR3 in amino acids: CASSFVQGATEAFF. CDR3 sequence (DNA): TGTGCCAGCAGTTTCGTCCAGGGGGCTACTGAAGCTTTCTTT.

The J gene is TRBJ2-1, the V gene TRBV7-9; maybe TRBD2 (5 bases). The V gene lost 5 bases and the J gene lost 1 base, with 15 bases spanning the gap. Germline V gene data show CDR1 as SEHNR and CDR2 as FQNEAQ (reference sequence). This CDR3 has 16 amino acids. The CDR3 DNA is TGTGCCAGCAGCAAAGTCCGGGGTCCGTCCTACAATGAGCAGTTCTTC. Translating it yields CASSKVRGPSYNEQFF.

The table lists this clonotype with a few counts. The chain recombines TRBV5-1 with TRBJ1-3, with TRBD1 as a possible D gene (5 bases). The CDR3 sequence is 16 residues long. Germline V gene data show CDR1 as SGHRS and CDR2 as YFSETQ. Trimming took off 0 bases at V and 0 bases at J, with 10 bases between the two ends. The CDR3 loop reads CASSLVPGTSGNTIYF. The DNA for the CDR3 is TGCGCCAGCAGCTTGGTTCCAGGGACCTCTGGAAACACCATATATTTT.

This clonotype was observed a few times. The rearrangement joins TRBV24-1 to TRBJ2-1; 10 nucleotides line up with TRBD1. CDR1 and CDR2 (germline): KGHDR, SFDVKD. V was clipped by 3 bases and J by 4 bases; unmatched bases: 2. CDR3 length: 15 residues. Here the CDR3 DNA reads TGTGCCACCAGTGATCCGGGACAGGGGTACAATGAGCAGTTCTTC. It translates to CATSDPGQGYNEQFF.

By share, this clonotype ranks as medium-sized. V and J are TRBV6-5 and TRBJ1-3; no definite D call. This CDR3 spans 15 amino acids. Germline V CDR1 and CDR2: MNHEY, SVGAGI. The V end lost 5 bases, the J end lost 0 bases, and 11 bases lay between the germline ends. The CDR3: CASSRHGRSGNTIYF. Written as DNA, the CDR3 is TGTGCCAGCAGTCGGCACGGTCGCTCTGGAAACACCATATATTTT.

The V gene is TRBV19, the J gene TRBJ2-1; tentatively, D is TRBD2 (6 bases). This CDR3 region has 13 residues. V lost 5 bases, J lost 3 bases, and 8 bases lay in between. The germline CDR1 and CDR2 sequences are LNHDA and SQIVND (reference sequence). The CDR3 nucleotides are TGTGCCAGTAGTGCGGACTACTACAATGAGCAGTTCTTC. Amino acids: CASSADYYNEQFF.

The count of this clonotype is one. The V call is TRBV4-1, the J call TRBJ2-2, with TRBD2 identical over 8 bases. CDR3 size: 14 residues. V was clipped by 8 bases and J by 6 bases; unmatched bases: 8. Germline values: CDR1 MGHRA, CDR2 YSYEKL. The CDR3 is CASVASGSPGELFF. CDR3 coding DNA: TGCGCCAGCGTAGCCAGCGGGAGCCCCGGGGAGCTGTTTTTT.

The V gene is TRBV20-1, the J gene TRBJ2-3; 10 nucleotides agree with TRBD2. CDR3 length equals 15 residues. V shed 0 bases, J shed 14 bases, and the junction held 14 bases outside the gene matches. The germline V gene encodes CDR1 DFQATT and CDR2 SNEGSKA (reference sequence). CDR3 DNA: TGCAGTGCTAGAGATCAGGCAGCGGGAGGGCCGGGGCCGTATTTT. Translation: CSARDQAAGGPGPYF.

This clonotype appeared a few times. The CDR3 nucleotides are TGCGCCAGTTCCGGGACAGGGGACCTAGAGACCCAGTACTTC. Its translation: CASSGTGDLETQYF. The chain links TRBV5-1 to TRBJ2-5, with 10 bases fitting TRBD1. The CDR3 is 14 residues long. With 8 bases clipped from V and 4 bases from J, the junction kept 8 bases outside the gene matches. The germline V gene encodes CDR1 SGHRS and CDR2 YFSETQ.

In regard to this clonotype: A read error is likely, as this CDR3 ends without the conserved phenylalanine or tryptophan. Because the CDR3's place on the DNA is in doubt, the DNA is left out and the CDR3 is given as listed by TCRdb. CDR3 sequence reads: CASSSSGDTQYL. This chain uses TRBV28 with TRBJ2-3. The germline gives CDR1 MDHEN, CDR2 SYDVKM. The CDR3 is 12 residues long, ends included.